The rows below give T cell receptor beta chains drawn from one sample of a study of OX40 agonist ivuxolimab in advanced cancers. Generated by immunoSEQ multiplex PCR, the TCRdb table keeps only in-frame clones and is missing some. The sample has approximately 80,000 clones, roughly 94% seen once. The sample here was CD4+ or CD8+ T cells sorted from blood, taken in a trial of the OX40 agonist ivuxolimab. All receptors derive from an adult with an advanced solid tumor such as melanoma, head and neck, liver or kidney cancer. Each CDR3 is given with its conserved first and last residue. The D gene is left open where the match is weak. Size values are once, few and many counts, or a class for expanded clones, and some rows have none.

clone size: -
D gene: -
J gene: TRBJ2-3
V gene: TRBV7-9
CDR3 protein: CASCPSGADTQYF
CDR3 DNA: TGTGCCAGCTGTCCGTCAGGGGCAGATACGCAGTATTTT

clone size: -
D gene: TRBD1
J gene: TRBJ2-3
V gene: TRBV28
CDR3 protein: CASSLPLTGVDTQYF
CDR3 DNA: TGTGCCAGCAGTTTGCCCTTAACAGGGGTAGATACGCAGTATTTT

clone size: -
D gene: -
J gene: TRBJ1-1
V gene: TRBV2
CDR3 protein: CASRTGPTEAFF
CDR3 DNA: TGTGCCAGCAGGACAGGTCCCACTGAAGCTTTCTTT

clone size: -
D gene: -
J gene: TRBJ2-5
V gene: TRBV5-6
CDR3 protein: CASSLTPGVGETQYF
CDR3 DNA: TGTGCCAGCAGCTTGACCCCGGGGGTCGGGGAGACCCAGTACTTC

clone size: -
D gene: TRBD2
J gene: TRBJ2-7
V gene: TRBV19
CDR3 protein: CASTLTGGSYEQYF
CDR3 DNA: TGTGCCAGTACCCTGACGGGGGGTTCCTACGAGCAGTACTTC

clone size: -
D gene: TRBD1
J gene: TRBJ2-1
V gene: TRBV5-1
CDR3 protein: CASSNPGTGVNEQFF
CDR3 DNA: TGCGCCAGCAGCAACCCCGGGACAGGGGTCAATGAGCAGTTCTTC

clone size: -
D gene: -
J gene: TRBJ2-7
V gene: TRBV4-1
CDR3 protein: CASSSSDSYEQYF
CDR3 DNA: TGCGCCAGCAGCTCATCGGATAGCTACGAGCAGTACTTC

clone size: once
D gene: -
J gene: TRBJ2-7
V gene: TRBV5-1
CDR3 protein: CASSLAKGSYEQYF
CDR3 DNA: TGCGCCAGCAGCTTGGCGAAGGGGTCCTACGAGCAGTACTTC

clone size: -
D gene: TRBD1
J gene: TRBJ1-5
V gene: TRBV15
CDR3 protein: CATSRDHGTGAQPQHF
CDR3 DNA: TGTGCCACCAGCAGAGATCACGGGACAGGGGCGCAGCCCCAGCATTTT

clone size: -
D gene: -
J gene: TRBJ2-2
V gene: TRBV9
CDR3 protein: CASSPHADPYTGELFF
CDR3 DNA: TGTGCCAGCAGCCCCCACGCGGACCCCTACACCGGGGAGCTGTTTTTT

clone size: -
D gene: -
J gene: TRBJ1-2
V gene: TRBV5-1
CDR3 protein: CASSLEGGEGGYTF
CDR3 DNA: TGCGCCAGCAGCTTGGAGGGGGGCGAGGGAGGCTACACCTTC

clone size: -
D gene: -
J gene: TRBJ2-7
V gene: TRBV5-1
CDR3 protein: CASSYTTGITYEQYF
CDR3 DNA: TGCGCCAGCAGCTACACCACAGGGATCACCTACGAGCAGTACTTC

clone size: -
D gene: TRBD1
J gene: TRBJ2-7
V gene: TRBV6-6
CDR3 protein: CASSSRGTGIYEQYF
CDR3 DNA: TGTGCCAGCAGTTCTCGAGGGACAGGGATCTACGAGCAGTACTTC

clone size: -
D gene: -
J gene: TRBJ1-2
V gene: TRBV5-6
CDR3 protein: CASSLDGFSYGYTF
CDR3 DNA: TGTGCCAGCAGCTTGGACGGGTTTAGCTATGGCTACACCTTC

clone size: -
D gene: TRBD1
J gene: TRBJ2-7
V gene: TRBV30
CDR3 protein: CAWSPWTGIKSEQYF
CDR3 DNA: TGTGCCTGGAGTCCCTGGACAGGGATTAAATCCGAGCAGTACTTC

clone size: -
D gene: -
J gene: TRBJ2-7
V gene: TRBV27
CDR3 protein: CASSGMGNIYEQYF
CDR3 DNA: TGTGCCAGCAGTGGGATGGGGAACATATACGAGCAGTACTTC

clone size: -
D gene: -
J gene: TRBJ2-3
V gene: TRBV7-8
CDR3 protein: CASSLEVGALTDTQYF
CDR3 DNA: TGTGCCAGCAGCTTAGAGGTGGGAGCCCTCACAGATACGCAGTATTTT

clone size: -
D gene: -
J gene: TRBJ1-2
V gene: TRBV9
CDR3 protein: CASSVGLKGSRYTF
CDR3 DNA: TGTGCCAGCAGCGTAGGACTAAAGGGTTCACGCTACACCTTC

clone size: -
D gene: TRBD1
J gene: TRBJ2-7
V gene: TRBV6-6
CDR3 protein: CASSYSWDREYEQYF
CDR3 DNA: TGTGCCAGCAGTTACTCGTGGGACAGGGAATACGAGCAGTACTTC

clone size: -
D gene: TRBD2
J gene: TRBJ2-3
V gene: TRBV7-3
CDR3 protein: CASSPLLPGLAGGDKNTDTQYF
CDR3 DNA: TGTGCCAGCAGCCCGCTCCTTCCGGGACTAGCGGGGGGCGATAAAAACACAGATACGCAGTATTTT

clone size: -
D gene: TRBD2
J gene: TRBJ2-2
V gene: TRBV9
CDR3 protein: CASSAEGLAINTGELFF
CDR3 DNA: TGTGCCAGCAGCGCCGAGGGACTAGCGATTAACACCGGGGAGCTGTTTTTT

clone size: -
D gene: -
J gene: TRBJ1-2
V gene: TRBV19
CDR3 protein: CASTPGDYGYTF
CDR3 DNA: TGTGCCAGTACACCGGGGGACTATGGCTACACCTTC

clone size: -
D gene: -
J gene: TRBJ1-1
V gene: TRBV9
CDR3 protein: CASSRAGGTEAFF
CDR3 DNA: TGTGCCAGCAGCCGGGCCGGCGGGACTGAAGCTTTCTTT

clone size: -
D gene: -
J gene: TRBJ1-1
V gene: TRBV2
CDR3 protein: CASSGPRQANTEAFF
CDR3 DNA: TGTGCCAGCAGCGGTCCCCGCCAGGCGAACACTGAAGCTTTCTTT

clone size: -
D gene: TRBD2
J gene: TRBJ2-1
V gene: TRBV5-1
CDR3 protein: CASSTTSGGPYDNEQFF
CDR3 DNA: TGCGCCAGCAGCACGACTAGCGGGGGGCCTTATGACAATGAGCAGTTCTTC

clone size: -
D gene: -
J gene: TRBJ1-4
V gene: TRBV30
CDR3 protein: CAWMGEGVKLFF
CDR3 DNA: TGTGCCTGGATGGGGGAAGGGGTAAAACTGTTTTTT

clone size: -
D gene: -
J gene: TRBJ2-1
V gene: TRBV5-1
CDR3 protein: CASSHSPDRFNEQFF
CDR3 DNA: TGCGCCAGCAGCCACAGCCCCGACAGATTCAATGAGCAGTTCTTC

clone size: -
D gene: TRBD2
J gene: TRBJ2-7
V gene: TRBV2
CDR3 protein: CASGLAGAYEQYF
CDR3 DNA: TGTGCCAGTGGACTAGCGGGGGCCTACGAGCAGTACTTC

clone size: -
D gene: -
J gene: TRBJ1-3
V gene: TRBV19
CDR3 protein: CATTDGDSGNTIYF
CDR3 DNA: TGTGCCACTACGGACGGCGACTCTGGAAACACCATATATTTT

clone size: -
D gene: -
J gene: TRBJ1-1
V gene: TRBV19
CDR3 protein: CASSHMNTEAFF
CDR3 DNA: TGTGCCAGTAGCCACATGAACACTGAAGCTTTCTTT

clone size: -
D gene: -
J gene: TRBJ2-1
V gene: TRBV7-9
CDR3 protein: CASSLREHNEQFF
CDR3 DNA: TGTGCCAGCAGCCTCCGGGAGCACAATGAGCAGTTCTTC

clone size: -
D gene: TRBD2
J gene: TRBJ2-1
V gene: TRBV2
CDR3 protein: CASSSLAGGYEQFF
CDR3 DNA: TGTGCCAGCAGTTCGCTAGCGGGAGGGTATGAGCAGTTCTTC

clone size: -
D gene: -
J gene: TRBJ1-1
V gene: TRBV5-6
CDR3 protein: CASSLNRDTEAFF
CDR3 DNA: TGTGCCAGCAGCTTGAACAGGGACACTGAAGCTTTCTTT

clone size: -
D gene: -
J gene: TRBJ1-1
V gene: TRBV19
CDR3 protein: CASIGQGGAAFF
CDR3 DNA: TGTGCCAGTATAGGGCAGGGCGGGGCAGCTTTCTTT

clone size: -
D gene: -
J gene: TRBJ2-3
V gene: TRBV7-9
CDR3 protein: CASSSPTDNTDTQYF
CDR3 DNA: TGTGCCAGCAGCTCCCCGACCGACAACACAGATACGCAGTATTTT

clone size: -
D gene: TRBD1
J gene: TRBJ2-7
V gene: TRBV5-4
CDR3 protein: CASSTGTGLEQYF
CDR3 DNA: TGTGCCAGCAGCACAGGGACAGGGTTGGAGCAGTACTTC

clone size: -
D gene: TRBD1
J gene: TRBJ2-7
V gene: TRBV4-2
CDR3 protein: CASSLGQGTYEQYF
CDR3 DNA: TGTGCCAGCAGCCTGGGACAGGGGACCTACGAGCAGTACTTC

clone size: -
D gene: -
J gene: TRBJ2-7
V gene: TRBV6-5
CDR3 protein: CASSLAESSYEQYF
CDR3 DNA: TGTGCCAGCAGTTTAGCGGAGAGCTCCTACGAGCAGTACTTC

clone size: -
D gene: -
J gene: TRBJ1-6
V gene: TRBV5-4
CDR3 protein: CASSFPEAPLHF
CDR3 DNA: TGTGCCAGCAGCTTTCCCGAGGCACCCCTCCACTTT